This TCR beta chain appears in the sequencing data of a study of technical replicates of blood from several donors. The method was immunoSEQ multiplex PCR; TCRdb's version includes in-frame clones alone and lacks a portion of them. Here the sample spans roughly 93,000 clones, nearly 97% being singletons. Trimming left V 0 bases short and J 0 bases short, with 7 bases between. CDR3 length equals 15 residues. The germline V gene encodes CDR1 SGDLS and CDR2 YYNGEE. The origin of this receptor is a human donor in good health. Sequenced: T cells isolated from PBMCs. V gene TRBV9 combines with J gene TRBJ1-3; D is unresolved. The DNA for the CDR3 is TGTGCCAGCAGCGTAGGCGGTAACTCTGGAAACACCATATATTTT. It is translated as CASSVGGNSGNTIYF.